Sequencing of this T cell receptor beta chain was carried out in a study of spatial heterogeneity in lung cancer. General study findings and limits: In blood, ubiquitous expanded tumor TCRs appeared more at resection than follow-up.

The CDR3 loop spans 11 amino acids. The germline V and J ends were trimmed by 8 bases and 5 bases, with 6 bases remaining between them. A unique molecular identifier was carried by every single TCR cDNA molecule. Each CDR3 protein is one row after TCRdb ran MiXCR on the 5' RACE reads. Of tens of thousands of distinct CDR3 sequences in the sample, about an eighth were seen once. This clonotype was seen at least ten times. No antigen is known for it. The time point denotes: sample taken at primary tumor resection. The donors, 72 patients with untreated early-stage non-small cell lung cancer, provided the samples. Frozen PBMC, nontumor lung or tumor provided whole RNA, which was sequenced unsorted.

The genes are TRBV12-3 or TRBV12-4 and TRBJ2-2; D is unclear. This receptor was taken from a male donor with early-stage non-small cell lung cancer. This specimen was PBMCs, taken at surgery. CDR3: CASFETGELFF. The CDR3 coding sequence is TGTGCCAGCTTCGAGACCGGGGAGCTGTTTTTT.